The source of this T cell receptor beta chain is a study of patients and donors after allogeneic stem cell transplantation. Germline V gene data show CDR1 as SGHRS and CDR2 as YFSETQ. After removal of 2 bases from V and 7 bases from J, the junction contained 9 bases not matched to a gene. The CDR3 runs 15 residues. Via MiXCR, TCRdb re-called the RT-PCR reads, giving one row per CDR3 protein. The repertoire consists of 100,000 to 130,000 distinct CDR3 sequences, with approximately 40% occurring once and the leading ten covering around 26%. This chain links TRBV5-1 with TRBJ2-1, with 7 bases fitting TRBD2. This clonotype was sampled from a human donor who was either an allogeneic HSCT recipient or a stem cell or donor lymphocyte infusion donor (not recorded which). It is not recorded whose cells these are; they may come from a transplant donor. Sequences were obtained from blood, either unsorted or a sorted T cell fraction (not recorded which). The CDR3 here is CASSFMAGDRNEQFF. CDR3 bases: TGCGCCAGCAGCTTTATGGCGGGAGATCGGAATGAGCAGTTCTTC.